This T cell receptor (beta chain) was recovered during a study of identical twins. Whole-study findings and limits: Weaker excess sharing between twins was seen in beta out-of-frame sequences. While abundant cord blood beta clonotypes carried fewer insertions, memory repertoires showed no such pattern. Findings came from cross-sectional statistics, without long-term follow-up of donors.

Healthy Caucasians alone served as donors. TCRdb called the 5' RACE reads again in MiXCR, with one record for every CDR3 protein. Of some 1,600,000 distinct CDR3 sequences listed, 32% are singletons. Comments on this clonotype: The antigen is unknown.

What was sequenced was cord blood. The clonotype was recovered from a newborn girl in good health.

The CDR3 region has the DNA TGTGCCAGCAGTTTGGGGTCTCATCAAGAGACCCAGTACTTC. Its protein is CASSLGSHQETQYF. The chain is built from TRBV28 and TRBJ2-5; D unresolved. The V gene lost 3 bases and the J gene lost 2 bases, with 10 bases spanning the gap. This CDR3 comprises 14 residues. The germline V gene encodes CDR1 MDHEN and CDR2 SYDVKM.